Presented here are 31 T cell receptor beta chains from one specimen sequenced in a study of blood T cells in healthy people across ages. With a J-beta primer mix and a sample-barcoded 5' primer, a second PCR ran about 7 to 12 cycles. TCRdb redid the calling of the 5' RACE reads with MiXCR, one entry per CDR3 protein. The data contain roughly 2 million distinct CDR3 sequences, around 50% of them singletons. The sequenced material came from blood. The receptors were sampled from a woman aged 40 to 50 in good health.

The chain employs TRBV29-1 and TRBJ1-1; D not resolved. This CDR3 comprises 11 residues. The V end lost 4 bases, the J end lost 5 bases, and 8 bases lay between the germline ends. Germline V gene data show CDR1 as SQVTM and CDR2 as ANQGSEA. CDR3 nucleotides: TGCAGCGTTGTACCGGGGACTGAAGCTTTCTTT. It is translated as CSVVPGTEAFF.

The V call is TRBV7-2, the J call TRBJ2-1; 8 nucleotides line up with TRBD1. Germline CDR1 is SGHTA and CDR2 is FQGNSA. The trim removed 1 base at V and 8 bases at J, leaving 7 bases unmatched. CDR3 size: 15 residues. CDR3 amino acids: CASSLGGQGVDEQFF. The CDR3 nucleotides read TGTGCCAGCAGCTTAGGTGGACAGGGAGTCGATGAGCAGTTCTTC.

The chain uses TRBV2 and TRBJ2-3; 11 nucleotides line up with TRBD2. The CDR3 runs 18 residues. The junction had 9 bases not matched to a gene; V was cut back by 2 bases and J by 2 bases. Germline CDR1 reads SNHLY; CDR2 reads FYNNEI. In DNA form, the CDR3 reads TGTGCCAGCAGTGAAATTAGCGGGGGGGAACCTTACACAGATACGCAGTATTTT. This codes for CASSEISGGEPYTDTQYF.

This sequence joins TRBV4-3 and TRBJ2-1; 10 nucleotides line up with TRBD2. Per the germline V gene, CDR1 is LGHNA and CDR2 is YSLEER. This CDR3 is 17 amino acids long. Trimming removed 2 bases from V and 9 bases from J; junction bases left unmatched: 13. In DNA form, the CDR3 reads TGCGCCAGCAGCCAAATTGCCCAGCGGGGGGGAAGTTTTGAGCAGTTCTTC. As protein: CASSQIAQRGGSFEQFF.

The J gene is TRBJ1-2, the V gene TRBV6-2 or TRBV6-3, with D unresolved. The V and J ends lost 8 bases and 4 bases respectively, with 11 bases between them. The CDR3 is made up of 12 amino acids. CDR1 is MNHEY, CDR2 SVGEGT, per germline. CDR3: CASRSWVYGYTF. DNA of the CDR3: TGTGCCAGCCGCAGCTGGGTCTATGGCTACACCTTC.

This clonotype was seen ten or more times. The CDR3 spells CSVEGTSATSYEQYF. The CDR3 DNA follows: TGCAGCGTTGAAGGAACTAGCGCAACCTCCTACGAGCAGTACTTC. The chain couples TRBV29-1 to TRBJ2-7; 7 bases are shared with TRBD2. V lost 1 base to trimming and J lost 0 bases; unmatched junction nucleotides: 6. This CDR3 contains 15 residues. Germline V gives CDR1 SQVTM, CDR2 ANQGSEA.

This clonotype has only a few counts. The CDR3 reads CASSRGSITDTQYF. In DNA form, the CDR3 reads TGTGCCAGCAGTAGGGGGAGTATCACAGATACGCAGTATTTT. The V gene is TRBV6-2 or TRBV6-3, the J gene TRBJ2-3, with a tentative D call TRBD1 (6 bases). CDR3 length equals 14 residues. The ends were cut back, 5 bases at V and 2 bases at J, with 11 bases in the middle. From germline, CDR1 is MNHEY and CDR2 SVGEGT.

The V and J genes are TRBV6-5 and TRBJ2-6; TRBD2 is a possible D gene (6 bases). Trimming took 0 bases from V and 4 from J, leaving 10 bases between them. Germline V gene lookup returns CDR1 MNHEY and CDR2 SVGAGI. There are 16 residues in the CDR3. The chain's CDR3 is CASSYSGGTGANVLTF. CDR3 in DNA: TGTGCCAGCAGTTACTCTGGGGGGACCGGGGCCAACGTCCTGACTTTC.

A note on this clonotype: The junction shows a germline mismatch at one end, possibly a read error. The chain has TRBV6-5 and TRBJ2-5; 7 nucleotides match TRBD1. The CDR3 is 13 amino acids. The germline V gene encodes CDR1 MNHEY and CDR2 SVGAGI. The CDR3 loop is CVSRTGQWETQYF. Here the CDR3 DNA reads TGTGTCAGCAGGACGGGACAGTGGGAGACCCAGTACTTC.

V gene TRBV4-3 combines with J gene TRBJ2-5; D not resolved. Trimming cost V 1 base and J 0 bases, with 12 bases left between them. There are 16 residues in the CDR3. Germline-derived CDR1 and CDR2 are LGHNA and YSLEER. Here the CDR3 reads CASSQGFGRDQETQYF. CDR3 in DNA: TGCGCCAGCAGCCAAGGGTTTGGTAGGGACCAAGAGACCCAGTACTTC.

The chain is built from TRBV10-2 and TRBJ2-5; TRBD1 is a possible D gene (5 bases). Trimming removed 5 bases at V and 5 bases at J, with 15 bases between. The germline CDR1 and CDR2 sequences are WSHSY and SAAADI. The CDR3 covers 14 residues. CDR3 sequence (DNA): TGCGCCAGCAGTTCAGGGTCCGAGGTCGAGACCCAGTACTTC. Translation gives CASSSGSEVETQYF.

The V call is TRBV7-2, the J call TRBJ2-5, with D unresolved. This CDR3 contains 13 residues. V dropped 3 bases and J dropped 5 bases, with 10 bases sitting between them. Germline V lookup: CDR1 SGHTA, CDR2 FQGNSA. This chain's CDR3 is CASSFSSAETQYF. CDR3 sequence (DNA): TGTGCCAGCAGCTTCTCCTCCGCGGAGACCCAGTACTTC. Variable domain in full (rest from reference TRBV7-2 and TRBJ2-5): GAGVSQSPSNKVTEKGKDVELRCDPISGHTALYWYRQSLGQGLEFLIYFQGNSAPDKSGLPSDRFSAERTGGSVSTLTIQRTQQEDSAVYLCASSFSSAETQYFGPGTRLLVL.

The CDR3 protein is CSARGQGAFNEQYF. CDR3 nucleotides: TGCAGTGCTAGAGGACAGGGAGCCTTCAACGAGCAGTACTTC. The chain links TRBV20-1 to TRBJ2-7; 7 bases are shared with TRBD1. This CDR3 is built from 14 residues. Germline values: CDR1 DFQATT, CDR2 SNEGSKA (reference sequence). The trim removed 1 base at V and 5 bases at J, leaving 8 bases unmatched.

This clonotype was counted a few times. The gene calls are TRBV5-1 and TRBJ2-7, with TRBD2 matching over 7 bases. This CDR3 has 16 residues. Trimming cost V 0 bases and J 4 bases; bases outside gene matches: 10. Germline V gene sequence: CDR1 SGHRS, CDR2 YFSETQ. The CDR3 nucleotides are TGCGCCAGCAGCTTGGACAGCAGCGGGGCAGGGTACGAGCAGTACTTC. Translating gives CASSLDSSGAGYEQYF.

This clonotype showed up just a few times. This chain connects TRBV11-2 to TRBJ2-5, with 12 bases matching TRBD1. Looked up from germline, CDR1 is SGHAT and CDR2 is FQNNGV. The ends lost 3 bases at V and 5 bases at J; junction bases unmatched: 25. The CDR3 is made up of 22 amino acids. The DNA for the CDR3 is TGTGCCAGCAGCTTTAGTCTGGCCGGGACAGGGGGCTTAAGATCGAATTTGGAGACCCAGTACTTC. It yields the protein CASSFSLAGTGGLRSNLETQYF.

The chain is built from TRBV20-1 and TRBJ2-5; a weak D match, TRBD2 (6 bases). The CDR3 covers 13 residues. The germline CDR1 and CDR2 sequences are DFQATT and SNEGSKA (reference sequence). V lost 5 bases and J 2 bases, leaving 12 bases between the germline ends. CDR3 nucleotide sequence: TGCAGTGCTCCCCGGGACTTACAAGAGACCCAGTACTTC. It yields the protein CSAPRDLQETQYF.

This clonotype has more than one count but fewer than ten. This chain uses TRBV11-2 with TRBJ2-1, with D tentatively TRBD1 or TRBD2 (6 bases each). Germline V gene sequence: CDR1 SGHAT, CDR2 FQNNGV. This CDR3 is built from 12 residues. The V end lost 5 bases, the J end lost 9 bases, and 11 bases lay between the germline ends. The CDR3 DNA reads TGTGCCAGCAGCGAGGGGGGTGGTGAGCAGTTCTTC. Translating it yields CASSEGGGEQFF. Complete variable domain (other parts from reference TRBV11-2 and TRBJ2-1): EAGVAQSPRYKIIEKRQSVAFWCNPISGHATLYWYQQILGQGPKLLIQFQNNGVVDDSQLPKDRFSAERLKGVDSTLKIQPAKLEDSAVYLCASSEGGGEQFFGPGTRLTVL.

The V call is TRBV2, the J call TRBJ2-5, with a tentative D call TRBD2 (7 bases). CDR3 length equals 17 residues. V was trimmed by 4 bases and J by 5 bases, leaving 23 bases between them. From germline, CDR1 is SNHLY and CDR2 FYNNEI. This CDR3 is CASSASGGGGSRETQYF. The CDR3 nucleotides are TGTGCCAGCAGTGCCTCGGGGGGCGGAGGTTCACGGGAGACCCAGTACTTC.

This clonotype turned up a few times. The chain's CDR3 is CATGTGYTQYF. CDR3 nucleotide sequence: TGTGCCACCGGTACTGGGTATACGCAGTATTTT. The chain couples TRBV24-1 to TRBJ2-3; D is undetermined. The CDR3 totals 11 residues. V was cut by 9 bases and J by 7 bases, with 10 bases left in between. CDR1 and CDR2 from the germline V gene are KGHDR and SFDVKD.

The CDR3 region has the DNA TGTGCCAGCAGTTACGGTACTCTCGGAGGCACAGATACGCAGTATTTT. Residues: CASSYGTLGGTDTQYF. This sequence joins TRBV6-2 or TRBV6-3 and TRBJ2-3; no firm D call. Per the germline V gene, CDR1 is MNHEY and CDR2 is SVGEGT. The CDR3 is made up of 16 amino acids. Trimming stripped 2 bases from V and 1 base from J, with 13 bases between.

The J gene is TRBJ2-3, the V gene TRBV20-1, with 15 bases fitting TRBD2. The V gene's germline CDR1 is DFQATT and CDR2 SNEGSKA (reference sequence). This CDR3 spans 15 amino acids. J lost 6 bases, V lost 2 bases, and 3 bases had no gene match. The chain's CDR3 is CSARPGTSGRDTQYF. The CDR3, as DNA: TGCAGTGCTAGACCCGGGACTAGCGGGAGGGATACGCAGTATTTT.

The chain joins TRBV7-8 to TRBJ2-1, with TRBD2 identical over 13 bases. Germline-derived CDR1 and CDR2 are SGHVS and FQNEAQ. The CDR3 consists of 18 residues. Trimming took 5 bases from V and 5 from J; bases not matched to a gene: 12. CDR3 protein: CASSPGTSGMKTDNEQFF. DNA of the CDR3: TGTGCCAGCAGCCCCGGGACTAGCGGGATGAAAACCGACAATGAGCAGTTCTTC. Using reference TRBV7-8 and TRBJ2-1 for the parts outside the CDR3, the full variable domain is GAGVSQSPRYKVAKRGQDVALRCDPISGHVSLFWYQQALGQGPEFLTYFQNEAQLDKSGLPSDRFFAERPEGSVSTLKIQRTQQEDSAVYLCASSPGTSGMKTDNEQFFGPGTRLTVL.

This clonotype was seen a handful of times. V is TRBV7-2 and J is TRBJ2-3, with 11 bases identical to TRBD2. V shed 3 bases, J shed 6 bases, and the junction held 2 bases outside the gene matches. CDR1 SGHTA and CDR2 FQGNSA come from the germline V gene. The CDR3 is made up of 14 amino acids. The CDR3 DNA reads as TGTGCCAGCAGCTTGAGGACTAGCGGGGATACGCAGTATTTT. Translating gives CASSLRTSGDTQYF.

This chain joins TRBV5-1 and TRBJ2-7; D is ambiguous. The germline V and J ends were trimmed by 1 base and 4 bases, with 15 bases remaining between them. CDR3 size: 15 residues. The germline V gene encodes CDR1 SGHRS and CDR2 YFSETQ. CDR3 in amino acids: CASSLTDPPPYEQYF. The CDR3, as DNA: TGCGCCAGCAGCTTGACAGACCCCCCTCCGTACGAGCAGTACTTC.

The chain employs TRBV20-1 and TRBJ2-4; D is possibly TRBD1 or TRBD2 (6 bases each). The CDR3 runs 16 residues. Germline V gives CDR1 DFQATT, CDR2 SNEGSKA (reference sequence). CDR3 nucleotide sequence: TGCGGAAAAGCGGGTCCTCCCCAGGGGGCCAAAAACATTCAGTACTTC. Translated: CGKAGPPQGAKNIQYF.

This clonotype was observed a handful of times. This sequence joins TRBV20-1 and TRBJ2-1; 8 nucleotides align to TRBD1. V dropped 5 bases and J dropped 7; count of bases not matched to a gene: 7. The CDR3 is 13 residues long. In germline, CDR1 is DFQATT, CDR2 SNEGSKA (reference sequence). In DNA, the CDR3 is TGCAGTGCTTTCGACGGACAGGGAAATGAGCAGTTCTTC. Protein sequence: CSAFDGQGNEQFF.

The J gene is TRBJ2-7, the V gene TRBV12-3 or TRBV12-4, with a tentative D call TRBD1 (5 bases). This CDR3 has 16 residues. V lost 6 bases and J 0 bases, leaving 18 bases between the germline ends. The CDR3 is CASSLPPQGASYEQYF. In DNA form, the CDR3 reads TGTGCCAGCAGCTTACCCCCCCAAGGGGCCTCCTACGAGCAGTACTTC.

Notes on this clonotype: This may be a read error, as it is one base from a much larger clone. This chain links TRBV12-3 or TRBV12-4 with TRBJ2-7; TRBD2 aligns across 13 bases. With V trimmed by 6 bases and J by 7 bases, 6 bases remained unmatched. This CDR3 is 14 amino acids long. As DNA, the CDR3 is TGTGCCAGCAGAACTAGCGGGGGGGCGAATGAGCAGTACTTC. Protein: CASRTSGGANEQYF.

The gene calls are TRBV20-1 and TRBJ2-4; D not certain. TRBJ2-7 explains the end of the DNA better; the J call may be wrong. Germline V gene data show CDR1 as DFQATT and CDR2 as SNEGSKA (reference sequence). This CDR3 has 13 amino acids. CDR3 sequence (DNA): TGCAGTGCTAGTTTCCCGGTAACCTACGAGCAGTACTTC. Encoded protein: CSASFPVTYEQYF.

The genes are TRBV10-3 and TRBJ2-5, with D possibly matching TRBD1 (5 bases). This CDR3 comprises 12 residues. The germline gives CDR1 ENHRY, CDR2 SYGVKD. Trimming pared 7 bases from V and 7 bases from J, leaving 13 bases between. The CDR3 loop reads CAINSGIGTQYF. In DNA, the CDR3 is TGTGCCATCAACTCAGGGATTGGGACCCAGTACTTC.

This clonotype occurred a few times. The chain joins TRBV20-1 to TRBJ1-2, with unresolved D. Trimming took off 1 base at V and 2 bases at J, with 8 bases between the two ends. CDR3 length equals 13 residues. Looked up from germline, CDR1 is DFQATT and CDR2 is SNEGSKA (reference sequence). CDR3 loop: CSARVHGNYGYTF. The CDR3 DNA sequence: TGCAGTGCTAGAGTACACGGGAACTATGGCTACACCTTC.